This T cell receptor beta chain was captured by sequencing in a study of T cell repertoires in cytomegalovirus infection. For the study at large: Used in the study were CMV epitopes, some recently identified and HLA-C-restricted, others well-studied and HLA-B-restricted. Public TCR beta signatures indicated both CMV infection and matching HLA type. Findings and caveats of the study: CMV-specific TCR beta clonotypes restricted by HLA-C dominated the ex vivo response. Cumulated frequencies of public TCR beta families served to identify carriers of CMV plus the relevant HLA.

This clonotype was seen only a few times. Its antigen remains unidentified. The junction differs from germline at one of its ends, possibly a read error. TCRdb passed the reads through MiXCR, listing each CDR3 protein once. Counted here are hundreds of thousands of distinct CDR3 sequences, roughly 46% occurring once; the ten biggest clones make up 43%. This CDR3 comprises 15 residues. CDR1 and CDR2 from the germline V gene are MGHRA and YSYEKL. The TCR sequence derives from a human donor in good health (CMV status not recorded). Some clones in this sample may be carry-over from other donors' samples. The rearrangement uses TRBV4-1 and TRBJ2-2; D unresolved. The sample consisted of cultured PBMCs, taken from culture after CMV antigen stimulation. For the CDR3, the DNA is TGTGCCAGCAGCTTCTCGCCGCAAAAGACCGGGGAGCTGTTTTTT. It is translated as CASSFSPQKTGELFF.